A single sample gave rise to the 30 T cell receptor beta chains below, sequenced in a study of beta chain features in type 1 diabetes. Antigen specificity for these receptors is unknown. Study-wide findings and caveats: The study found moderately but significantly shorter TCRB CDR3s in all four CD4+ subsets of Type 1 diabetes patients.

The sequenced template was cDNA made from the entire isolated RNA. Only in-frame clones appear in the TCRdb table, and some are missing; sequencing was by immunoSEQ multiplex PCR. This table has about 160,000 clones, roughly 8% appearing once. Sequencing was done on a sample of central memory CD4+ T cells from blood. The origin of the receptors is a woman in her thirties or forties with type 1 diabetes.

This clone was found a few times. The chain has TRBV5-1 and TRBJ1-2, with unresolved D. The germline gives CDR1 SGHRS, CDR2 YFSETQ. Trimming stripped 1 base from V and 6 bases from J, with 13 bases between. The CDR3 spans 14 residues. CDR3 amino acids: CASSLNTPRDGYTF. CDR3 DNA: TGCGCCAGCAGCTTGAACACGCCGAGGGATGGCTACACCTTC.

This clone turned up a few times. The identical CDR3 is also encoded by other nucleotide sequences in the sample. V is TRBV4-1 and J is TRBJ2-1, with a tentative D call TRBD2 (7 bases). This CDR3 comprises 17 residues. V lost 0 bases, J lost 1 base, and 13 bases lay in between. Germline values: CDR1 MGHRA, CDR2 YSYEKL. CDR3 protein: CASSQEGGGGSYNEQFF. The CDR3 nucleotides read TGCGCCAGCAGCCAAGAGGGGGGAGGGGGGTCCTACAATGAGCAGTTCTTC.

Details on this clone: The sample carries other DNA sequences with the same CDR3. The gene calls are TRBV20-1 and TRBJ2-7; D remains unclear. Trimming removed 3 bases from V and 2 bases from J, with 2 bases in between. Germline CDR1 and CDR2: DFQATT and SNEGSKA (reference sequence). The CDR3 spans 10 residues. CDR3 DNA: TGCAGTGCTAGCACCTACGAGCAGTACTTC. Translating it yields CSASTYEQYF.

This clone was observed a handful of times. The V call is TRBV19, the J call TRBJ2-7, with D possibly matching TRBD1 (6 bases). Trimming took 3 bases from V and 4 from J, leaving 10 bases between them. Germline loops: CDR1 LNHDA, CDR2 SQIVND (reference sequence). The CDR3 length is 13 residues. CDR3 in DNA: TGTGCCAGTAGTATCGGGACATCGTACGAGCAGTACTTC. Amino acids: CASSIGTSYEQYF.

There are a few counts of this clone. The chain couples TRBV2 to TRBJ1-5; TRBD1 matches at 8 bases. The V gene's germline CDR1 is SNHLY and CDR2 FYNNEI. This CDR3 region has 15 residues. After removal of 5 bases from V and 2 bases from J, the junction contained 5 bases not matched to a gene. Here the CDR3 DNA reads TGTGCCAGCAGTTCAGGGGGCGCGGGCAATCAGCCCCAGCATTTT. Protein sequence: CASSSGGAGNQPQHF.

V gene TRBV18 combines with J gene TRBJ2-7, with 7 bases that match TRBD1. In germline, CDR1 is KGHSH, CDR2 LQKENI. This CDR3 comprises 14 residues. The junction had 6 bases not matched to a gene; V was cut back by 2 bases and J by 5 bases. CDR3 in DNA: TGTGCCAGCTCACCAACAGGGGCGGTGGACGAGCAGTACTTC. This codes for CASSPTGAVDEQYF.

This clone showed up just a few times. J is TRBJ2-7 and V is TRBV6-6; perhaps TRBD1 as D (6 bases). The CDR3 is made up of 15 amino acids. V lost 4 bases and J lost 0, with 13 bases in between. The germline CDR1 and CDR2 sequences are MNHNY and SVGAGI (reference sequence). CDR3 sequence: CASSLTGTHSYEQYF. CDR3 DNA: TGTGCCAGCAGTTTGACCGGGACACACTCCTACGAGCAGTACTTC.

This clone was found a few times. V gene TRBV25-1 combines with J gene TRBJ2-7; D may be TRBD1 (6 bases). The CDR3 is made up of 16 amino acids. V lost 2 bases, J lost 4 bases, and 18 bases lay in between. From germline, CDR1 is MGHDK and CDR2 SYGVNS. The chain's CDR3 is CASSERGTGKTYEQYF. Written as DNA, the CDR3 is TGTGCCAGCAGTGAAAGGGGGACGGGGAAGACGTACGAGCAGTACTTC.

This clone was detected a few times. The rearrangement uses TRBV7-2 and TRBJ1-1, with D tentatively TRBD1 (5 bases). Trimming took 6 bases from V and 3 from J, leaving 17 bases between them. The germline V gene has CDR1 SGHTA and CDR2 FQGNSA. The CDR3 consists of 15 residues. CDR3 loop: CASSWDPPGDTEAFF. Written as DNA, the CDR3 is TGTGCCAGCAGTTGGGACCCACCGGGGGACACTGAAGCTTTCTTT. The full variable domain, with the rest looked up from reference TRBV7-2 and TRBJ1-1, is GAGVSQSPSNKVTEKGKDVELRCDPISGHTALYWYRQSLGQGLEFLIYFQGNSAPDKSGLPSDRFSAERTGGSVSTLTIQRTQQEDSAVYLCASSWDPPGDTEAFFGQGTRLTVV.

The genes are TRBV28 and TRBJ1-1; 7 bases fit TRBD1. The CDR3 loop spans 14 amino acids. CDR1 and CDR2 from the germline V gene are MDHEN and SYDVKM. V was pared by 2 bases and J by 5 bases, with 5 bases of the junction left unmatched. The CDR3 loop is CASSLQKGATEAFF. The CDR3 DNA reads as TGTGCCAGCAGTTTACAAAAGGGGGCAACTGAAGCTTTCTTT.

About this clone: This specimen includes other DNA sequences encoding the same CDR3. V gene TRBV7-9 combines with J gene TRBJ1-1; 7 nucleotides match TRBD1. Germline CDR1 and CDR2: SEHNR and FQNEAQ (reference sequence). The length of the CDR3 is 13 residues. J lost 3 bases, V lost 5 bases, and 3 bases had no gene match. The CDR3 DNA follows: TGTGCCAGCAGCCTCGGGACAGACACTGAAGCTTTCTTT. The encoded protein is CASSLGTDTEAFF.

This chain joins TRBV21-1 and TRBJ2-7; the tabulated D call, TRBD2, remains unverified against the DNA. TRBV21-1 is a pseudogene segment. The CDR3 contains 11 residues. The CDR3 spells CASIPVGEQYF. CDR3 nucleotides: TGTGCCAGCATCCCCGTCGGGGAGCAGTACTTC.

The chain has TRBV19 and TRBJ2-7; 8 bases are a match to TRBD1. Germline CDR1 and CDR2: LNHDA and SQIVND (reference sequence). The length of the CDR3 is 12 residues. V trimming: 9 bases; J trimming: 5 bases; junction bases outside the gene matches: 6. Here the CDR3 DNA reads TGTGCCAGCCGCAGGGGGCAAAACGAGCAGTACTTC. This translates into CASRRGQNEQYF.

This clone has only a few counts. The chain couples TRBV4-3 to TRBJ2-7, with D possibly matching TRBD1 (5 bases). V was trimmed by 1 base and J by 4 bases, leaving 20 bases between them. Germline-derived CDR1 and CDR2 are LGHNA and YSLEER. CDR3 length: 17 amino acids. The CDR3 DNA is TGCGCCAGCAGCCAAGGTTTCTCAGGGTCGTCTCTATACGAGCAGTACTTC. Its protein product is CASSQGFSGSSLYEQYF.

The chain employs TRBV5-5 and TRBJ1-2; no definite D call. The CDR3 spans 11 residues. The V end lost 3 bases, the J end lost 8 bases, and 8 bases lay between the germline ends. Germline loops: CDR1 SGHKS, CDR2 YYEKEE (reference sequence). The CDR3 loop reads CASSSRVGYTF. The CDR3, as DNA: TGTGCCAGCAGCTCGAGGGTAGGCTACACCTTC.

CDR3 sequence (DNA): TGTGCCAGCAGTTACTCTACAGGGGTGGACGAGCAGTACTTC. Translation: CASSYSTGVDEQYF. V gene TRBV6-5 combines with J gene TRBJ2-7; 7 bases map to TRBD1. The V and J ends lost 0 bases and 5 bases, in that order; junction bases with no gene match: 4. The CDR3 is 14 residues long. Germline CDR1 reads MNHEY; CDR2 reads SVGAGI.

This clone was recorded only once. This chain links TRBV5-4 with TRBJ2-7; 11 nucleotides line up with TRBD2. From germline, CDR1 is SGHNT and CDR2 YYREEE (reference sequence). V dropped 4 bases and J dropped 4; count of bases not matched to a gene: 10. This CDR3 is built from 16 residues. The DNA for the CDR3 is TGTGCCAGCAGCGCCCTGACTAGCGGGACTCGGTACGAGCAGTACTTC. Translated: CASSALTSGTRYEQYF.

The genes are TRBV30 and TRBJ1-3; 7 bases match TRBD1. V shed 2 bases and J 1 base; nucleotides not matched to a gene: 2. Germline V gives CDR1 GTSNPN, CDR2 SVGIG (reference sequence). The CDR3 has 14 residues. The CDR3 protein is CAWSQTGSGNTIYF. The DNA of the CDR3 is TGTGCCTGGAGTCAGACAGGGTCTGGAAACACCATATATTTT.

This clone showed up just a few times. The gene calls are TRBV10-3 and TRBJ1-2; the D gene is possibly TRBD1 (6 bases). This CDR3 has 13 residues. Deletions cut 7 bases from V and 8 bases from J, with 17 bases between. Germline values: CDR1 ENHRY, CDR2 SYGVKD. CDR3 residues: CAIKGPTGNGYTF. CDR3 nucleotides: TGTGCCATCAAGGGTCCCACAGGGAACGGCTACACCTTC.

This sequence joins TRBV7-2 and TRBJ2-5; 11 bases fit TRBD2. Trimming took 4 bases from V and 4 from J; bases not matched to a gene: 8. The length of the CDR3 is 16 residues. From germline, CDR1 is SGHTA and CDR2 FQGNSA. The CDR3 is CASSYSGGASGETQYF. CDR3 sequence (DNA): TGTGCCAGCAGCTATAGCGGGGGGGCCTCAGGAGAGACCCAGTACTTC. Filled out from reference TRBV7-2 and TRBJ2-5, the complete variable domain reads GAGVSQSPSNKVTEKGKDVELRCDPISGHTALYWYRQSLGQGLEFLIYFQGNSAPDKSGLPSDRFSAERTGGSVSTLTIQRTQQEDSAVYLCASSYSGGASGETQYFGPGTRLLVL.

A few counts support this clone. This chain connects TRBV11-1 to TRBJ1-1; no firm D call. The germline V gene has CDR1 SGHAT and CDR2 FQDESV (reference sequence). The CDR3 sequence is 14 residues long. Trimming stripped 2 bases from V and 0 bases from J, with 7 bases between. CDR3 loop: CASSLSGLNTEAFF. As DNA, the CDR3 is TGTGCCAGCAGCTTAAGCGGGTTGAACACTGAAGCTTTCTTT.

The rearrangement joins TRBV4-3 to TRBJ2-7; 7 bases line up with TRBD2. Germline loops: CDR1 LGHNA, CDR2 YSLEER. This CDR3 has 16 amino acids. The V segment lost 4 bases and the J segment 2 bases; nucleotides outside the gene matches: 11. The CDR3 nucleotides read TGCGCCAGCAGCCTAACCCTGGGGAGGGCCACCTACGAGCAGTACTTC. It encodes CASSLTLGRATYEQYF.

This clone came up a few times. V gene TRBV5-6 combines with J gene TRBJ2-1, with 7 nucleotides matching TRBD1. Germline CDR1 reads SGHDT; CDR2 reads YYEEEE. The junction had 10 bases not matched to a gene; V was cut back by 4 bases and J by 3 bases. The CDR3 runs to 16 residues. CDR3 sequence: CASSTDETGFYNEQFF. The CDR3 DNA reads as TGTGCCAGCAGCACAGACGAGACAGGGTTCTACAATGAGCAGTTCTTC.

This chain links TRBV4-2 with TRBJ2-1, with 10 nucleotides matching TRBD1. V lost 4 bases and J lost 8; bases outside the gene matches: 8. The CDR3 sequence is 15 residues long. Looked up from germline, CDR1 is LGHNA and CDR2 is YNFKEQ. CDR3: CASSRTGTGEYEQFF. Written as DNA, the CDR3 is TGTGCCAGCAGCCGAACCGGGACAGGGGAATATGAGCAGTTCTTC.

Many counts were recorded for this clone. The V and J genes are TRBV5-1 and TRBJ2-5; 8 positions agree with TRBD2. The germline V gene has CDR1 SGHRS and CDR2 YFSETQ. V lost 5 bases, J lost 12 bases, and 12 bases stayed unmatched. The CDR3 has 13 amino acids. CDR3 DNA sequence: TGCGCCAGCAGACTAGCGGAGAGGCAAGTCAAGTACTTC. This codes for CASRLAERQVKYF.

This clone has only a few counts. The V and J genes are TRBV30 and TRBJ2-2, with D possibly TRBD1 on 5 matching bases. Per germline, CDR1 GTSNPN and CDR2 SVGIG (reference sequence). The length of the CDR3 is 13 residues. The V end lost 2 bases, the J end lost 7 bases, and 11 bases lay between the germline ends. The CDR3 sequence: CAWSQTDDGELFF. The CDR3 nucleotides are TGTGCCTGGAGTCAGACAGACGACGGGGAGCTGTTTTTT.

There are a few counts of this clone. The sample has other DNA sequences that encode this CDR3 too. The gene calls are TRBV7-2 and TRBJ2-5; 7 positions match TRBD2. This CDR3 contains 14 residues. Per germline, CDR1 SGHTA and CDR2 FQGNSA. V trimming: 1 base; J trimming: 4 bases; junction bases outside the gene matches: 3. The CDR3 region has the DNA TGTGCCAGCAGCTTAGATCCTAGCGGAGAGACCCAGTACTTC. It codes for CASSLDPSGETQYF.

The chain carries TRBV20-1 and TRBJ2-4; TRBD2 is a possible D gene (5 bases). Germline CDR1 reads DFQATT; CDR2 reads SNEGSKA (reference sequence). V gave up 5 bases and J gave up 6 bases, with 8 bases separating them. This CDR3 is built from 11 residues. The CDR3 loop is CSALAANIQYF. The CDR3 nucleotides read TGCAGTGCTCTAGCTGCAAACATTCAGTACTTC.

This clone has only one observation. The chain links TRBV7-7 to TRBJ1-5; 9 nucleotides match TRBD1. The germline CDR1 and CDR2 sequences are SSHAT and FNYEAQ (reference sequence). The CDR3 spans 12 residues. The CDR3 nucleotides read TGTGCTAGGACAGGGGCAAATCAGCCCCAGCATTTT. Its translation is CARTGANQPQHF.

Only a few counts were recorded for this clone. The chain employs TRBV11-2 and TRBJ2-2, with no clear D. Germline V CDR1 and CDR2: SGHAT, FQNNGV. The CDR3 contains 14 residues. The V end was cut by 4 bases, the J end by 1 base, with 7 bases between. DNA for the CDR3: TGTGCCAGCAGCTGGGCAGGGAACACCGGGGAGCTGTTTTTT. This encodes CASSWAGNTGELFF.